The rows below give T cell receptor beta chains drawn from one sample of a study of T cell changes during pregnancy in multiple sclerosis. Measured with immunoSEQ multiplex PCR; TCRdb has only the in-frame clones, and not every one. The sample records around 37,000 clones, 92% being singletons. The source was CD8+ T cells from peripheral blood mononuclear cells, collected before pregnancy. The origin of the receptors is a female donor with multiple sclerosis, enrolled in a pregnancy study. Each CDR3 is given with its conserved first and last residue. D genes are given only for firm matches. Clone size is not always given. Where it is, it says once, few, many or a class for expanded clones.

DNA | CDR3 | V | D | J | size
TGTGCCAGCAGCCAAGAGGGGGCGGGGGTAATGCGTAATGAGCAGTTCTTC | CASSQEGAGVMRNEQFF | TRBV4-2 | NA | TRBJ2-1 | NA
TGTGCCAGCAGTTACTCGAAATTGACAGGGGGAGAAAAACTGTTTTTT | CASSYSKLTGGEKLFF | TRBV6-6 | TRBD1 | TRBJ1-4 | NA
TGTGCCAGCAACGCCGGGAAGGTCGCCCACACTGAAGCTTTCTTT | CASNAGKVAHTEAFF | TRBV27 | NA | TRBJ1-1 | NA
TGTGCCAGCAGTGAACTCGGGACTAGCGGCCCCTACGAGCAGTACTTC | CASSELGTSGPYEQYF | TRBV25-1 | TRBD2 | TRBJ2-7 | once
TGTGCCAGCAGTTATCGCGGGAGCTCATCCTACGAGCAGTACTTC | CASSYRGSSSYEQYF | TRBV27 | TRBD2 | TRBJ2-7 | NA
TGTGCCAGCAGCTTGGATGGACAGGGCTACCGTACCTCTGGGGCCAACGTCCTGACTTTC | CASSLDGQGYRTSGANVLTF | TRBV5-5 | TRBD1 | TRBJ2-6 | NA
TGTGCCAGCTGCACCGGGACTAAGGACACTGAAGCTTTCTTT | CASCTGTKDTEAFF | TRBV13 | NA | TRBJ1-1 | few
TGTGCCAGCAGCTCCCCCAAAGGGGGCAATACCTACGAGCAGTACTTC | CASSSPKGGNTYEQYF | TRBV5-4 | TRBD1 | TRBJ2-7 | NA
TGTGCCAGCAGCTTACCCCGACAGGGTGGGACTGAAGCTTTCTTT | CASSLPRQGGTEAFF | TRBV7-9 | TRBD1 | TRBJ1-1 | NA
TGTGCCAGCAGTCCCGGACAGGGCGAGCAGTTCTTC | CASSPGQGEQFF | TRBV27 | TRBD1 | TRBJ2-1 | NA
TGTGCCACCCTCCGGGACAGGTTTGTTTCCTACGAGCAGTACTTC | CATLRDRFVSYEQYF | TRBV10-3 | TRBD1 | TRBJ2-7 | NA
TGTGCCGCCTGGGTCGGGAAGAACAACGACCCCCAGCATTTT | CAAWVGKNNDPQHF | TRBV6-1 | NA | TRBJ1-5 | NA
TGTGCCAGCAGCTTGGGAACAGGGGACACTGAAGCTTTCTTT | CASSLGTGDTEAFF | TRBV5-8 | TRBD1 | TRBJ1-1 | NA
TGTGCCAGCAGACCAGGGGTTAACACTGAAGCTTTCTTT | CASRPGVNTEAFF | TRBV7-6 | NA | TRBJ1-1 | NA
TGTGCCAGCAGCCATAGCAGGGACAGGGCTAATTCACCCCTCCACTTT | CASSHSRDRANSPLHF | TRBV9 | TRBD1 | TRBJ1-6 | NA
TGCGCCAGCAGCCTCTGGGTAGCTAGTCAGCCCCAGCATTTT | CASSLWVASQPQHF | TRBV4-1 | NA | TRBJ1-5 | NA
TGCGCCAGCAGCTTCACAGGGGTTCCCAACGAGCAGTACTTC | CASSFTGVPNEQYF | TRBV5-1 | TRBD1 | TRBJ2-7 | NA
TGTGCCACCCAACTAGCGGGCGGGAAGCGCGAGCAGTACTTC | CATQLAGGKREQYF | TRBV2 | TRBD2 | TRBJ2-7 | NA
TGTGCCAGCAGCCCATCAGGGAGCAGGGGAAATGAGCAGTTCTTC | CASSPSGSRGNEQFF | TRBV11-2 | NA | TRBJ2-1 | NA
TGTGCCAGCAGTTACGAGGGAAGCGGGGAGCTGTTTTTT | CASSYEGSGELFF | TRBV6-5 | NA | TRBJ2-2 | NA
TGTGCCAGCAGCCTCCCAGGGGGTAGTCCCTCACCGAACACCGGGGAGCTGTTTTTT | CASSLPGGSPSPNTGELFF | TRBV7-9 | TRBD1 | TRBJ2-2 | NA
TGTGCCAGCAGTCCCTCCCCAGGGGCCTATGGCTACACCTTC | CASSPSPGAYGYTF | TRBV27 | NA | TRBJ1-2 | NA
TGCGCCAGCAGCTTGGGACTAGCGGCGAGCACAGATACGCAGTATTTT | CASSLGLAASTDTQYF | TRBV5-1 | TRBD2 | TRBJ2-3 | NA
TGTGCCACCAAGTTTTCCCAGGGGAACACTGAAGCTTTCTTT | CATKFSQGNTEAFF | TRBV27 | NA | TRBJ1-1 | few
TGTGCCAGCAGCGTGGGACAGACCACTGAAGCTTTCTTT | CASSVGQTTEAFF | TRBV9 | TRBD1 | TRBJ1-1 | NA
TGTGCCAGCAGCGGGGGGGTCGGGGCTGGAGGCGAGCAGTACTTC | CASSGGVGAGGEQYF | TRBV9 | NA | TRBJ2-7 | NA
TGTGCCTGGTCCCAGGACACCTCCTACGAGCAGTACTTC | CAWSQDTSYEQYF | TRBV30 | NA | TRBJ2-7 | NA
TGCGCCAGCAGCCAAAGGGGTAGCCAGCCCTACGAGCAGTACTTC | CASSQRGSQPYEQYF | TRBV4-1 | NA | TRBJ2-7 | once
TGTGCCAGCAGCTTAGGCCCAGGGACATCACAACATGGCTACACCTTC | CASSLGPGTSQHGYTF | TRBV7-9 | NA | TRBJ1-2 | few
TGTGCCAGCAAGGGGCAGGGGGACACAGATACGCAGTATTTT | CASKGQGDTDTQYF | TRBV28 | TRBD1 | TRBJ2-3 | NA
TGTGCCAGCAGCCAAAAGGTGGGAGGCCCTGAAGCTTTCTTT | CASSQKVGGPEAFF | TRBV28 | NA | TRBJ1-1 | NA
TGTGCCAGCAGCCCCCAAAGCGGGAGGGCTGGTGAGCAGTTCTTC | CASSPQSGRAGEQFF | TRBV7-9 | TRBD2 | TRBJ2-1 | NA
TGTGCCAGCAGCCCTGGGACTAGCGGGAGTTACGAGCAGTACTTC | CASSPGTSGSYEQYF | TRBV6-5 | TRBD2 | TRBJ2-7 | NA
TGTGCCAGTAGCCCAGGGGGTTGGAGCAATCAGCCCCAGCATTTT | CASSPGGWSNQPQHF | TRBV19 | TRBD1 | TRBJ1-5 | once
TGTGCCAGCAGCCCCGACAGGGGACGGCGGCCCCTCCACTTT | CASSPDRGRRPLHF | TRBV5-4 | TRBD1 | TRBJ1-6 | NA
TGTGCCAGCAGTGGGACAACCTACGAGCAGTACTTC | CASSGTTYEQYF | TRBV2 | NA | TRBJ2-7 | NA